The 15 T cell receptor beta chains below all came from one sample that was sequenced in a study of T cell repertoires in cytomegalovirus infection. Antigens of these TCRs are unknown. TCRdb reanalysed the reads using MiXCR and keeps one entry per CDR3 protein. This table holds around 130,000 distinct CDR3 sequences, more than 20% found once. The sample taken for sequencing was PBMCs, sequenced either directly or after in vitro stimulation (not recorded which). The source is a human donor in good health (CMV status not recorded). Some clones in this sample may be carry-over from other donors' samples.

The table lists this clonotype with many counts. The chain links TRBV5-6 to TRBJ1-5; 9 nucleotides agree with TRBD1. CDR3 length: 16 amino acids. V lost 3 bases to trimming and J lost 2 bases; unmatched junction nucleotides: 6. In germline, CDR1 is SGHDT, CDR2 YYEEEE. CDR3 sequence reads: CASSWGQGRRNQPQHF. DNA for the CDR3: TGTGCCAGCAGCTGGGGACAGGGTAGACGCAATCAGCCCCAGCATTTT.

There are many counts of this clonotype. The V gene is TRBV27, the J gene TRBJ2-4, with D hard to call. The germline V and J ends were trimmed by 3 bases and 4 bases, with 10 bases remaining between them. CDR1 is MNHEY, CDR2 SMNVEV, per germline (reference sequence). The CDR3 runs to 14 residues. CDR3 bases: TGTGCCAGCAGTTTCCAACCCGGGAAAAACATTCAGTACTTC. This codes for CASSFQPGKNIQYF.

This clonotype was seen repeatedly, ten times or more. The rearrangement joins TRBV20-1 to TRBJ2-1; no clear D. This CDR3 comprises 13 residues. The V end was cut by 0 bases, the J end by 5 bases, with 8 bases between. Germline loops: CDR1 DFQATT, CDR2 SNEGSKA (reference sequence). The DNA for the CDR3 is TGCAGTGCTAGAGATATTGCTAACAATGAGCAGTTCTTC. Translation: CSARDIANNEQFF.

Many counts were recorded for this clonotype. J is TRBJ2-7 and V is TRBV27; no definite D call. The V end lost 3 bases, the J end lost 5 bases, and 5 bases lay between the germline ends. From germline, CDR1 is MNHEY and CDR2 SMNVEV (reference sequence). The CDR3 contains 11 residues. CDR3 DNA: TGTGCCAGCAGTTTTTTGAACGAGCAGTACTTC. Translating gives CASSFLNEQYF.

This chain uses TRBV27 with TRBJ2-3, with 7 bases that match TRBD2. Germline V gives CDR1 MNHEY, CDR2 SMNVEV (reference sequence). This CDR3 contains 15 residues. Trimming took 6 bases from V and 3 from J; bases not matched to a gene: 9. The CDR3: CASSFLTSVTDTQYF. Here the CDR3 DNA reads TGTGCCAGCAGCTTTCTTACTAGCGTTACAGATACGCAGTATTTT.

This clonotype was observed a handful of times. The V call is TRBV20-1, the J call TRBJ1-5; possibly TRBD1 for D (5 bases). Germline lookup yields CDR1 DFQATT and CDR2 SNEGSKA (reference sequence). The CDR3 covers 14 residues. The V and J ends lost 6 bases and 1 base respectively, with 13 bases between them. The CDR3 nucleotides read TGCAGTGCCCCAGAGGGGAACAGCAATCAGCCCCAGCATTTT. Its protein is CSAPEGNSNQPQHF.

The sample holds a few counts of this clonotype. The chain carries TRBV30 and TRBJ2-2; D call uncertain. Germline V CDR1 and CDR2: GTSNPN, SVGIG (reference sequence). CDR3 length: 13 residues. V was pared by 4 bases and J by 5 bases, with 11 bases between. In nucleotides, the CDR3 is TGTGCCTGGAAGACGTCAGGAACCGGGGAGCTGTTTTTT. It codes for CAWKTSGTGELFF.

Of note for this clonotype: This clone may be a read error of a much larger clone one base away. The genes are TRBV12-3 or TRBV12-4 and TRBJ2-3, with 7 bases lining up with TRBD1. Trimming cost V 10 bases and J 11 bases; bases outside gene matches: 30. The CDR3 is made up of 18 amino acids. The CDR3 DNA is TGTGCCAACAGCTCCGCCAGGGACAGTCTCCTAAGGCCGCCAGGGCAGTATTTT. Translating it yields CANSSARDSLLRPPGQYF.

Turning to this clonotype: With a much larger clone just one base away, this may be a read error. The chain joins TRBV5-4 to TRBJ1-2, with TRBD1 matching over 8 bases. Unmatched junction bases numbered 2, after V lost 2 bases and J lost 2 bases. CDR3 length: 14 residues. Germline values: CDR1 SGHNT, CDR2 YYREEE (reference sequence). DNA of the CDR3: TGTGCCAGCAGCTTAAGACAGGGGAACTATGGCTACACCTTC. Protein product: CASSLRQGNYGYTF.

This clonotype was detected ten times or more. The CDR3 sequence is CASSLPGYEQYF. CDR3 DNA: TGTGCCAGCAGCTTACCGGGCTACGAGCAGTACTTC. This sequence joins TRBV7-8 and TRBJ2-7; no clear D gene. The V and J ends lost 2 bases and 3 bases respectively, with 5 bases between them. Germline CDR1 and CDR2: SGHVS and FQNEAQ. The CDR3 loop spans 12 amino acids.

The table lists this clonotype with many counts. The rearrangement links TRBV11-2 to TRBJ1-5; D is uncertain. Germline V gene sequence: CDR1 SGHAT, CDR2 FQNNGV. The CDR3 has 15 residues. Trimming stripped 5 bases from V and 3 bases from J, with 14 bases between. CDR3 nucleotide sequence: TGTGCCAGCAGCCCAAATCCAGGCTTCAATCAGCCCCAGCATTTT. The encoded protein is CASSPNPGFNQPQHF.

J is TRBJ2-5 and V is TRBV19; perhaps TRBD2 as D (6 bases). The V gene lost 3 bases and the J gene lost 1 base, with 9 bases spanning the gap. Germline V gene lookup returns CDR1 LNHDA and CDR2 SQIVND (reference sequence). The CDR3 is 14 amino acids. The CDR3 sequence: CASSMGGAQETQYF. The CDR3 region has the DNA TGTGCCAGTAGTATGGGAGGAGCCCAAGAGACCCAGTACTTC.

V is TRBV6-8 and J is TRBJ2-5; 7 bases align to TRBD1. Germline V lookup: CDR1 MNHGY, CDR2 SAAAGT. With V trimmed by 2 bases and J by 2 bases, 2 bases remained unmatched. The CDR3 loop spans 14 amino acids. The DNA for the CDR3 is TGTGCCAGCAGTTACCAACAGGGGCAAGAGACCCAGTACTTC. Its protein is CASSYQQGQETQYF.

This clonotype occurred a few times. The V gene is TRBV7-6, the J gene TRBJ2-5; TRBD2 agrees at 9 bases. From germline, CDR1 is SGHVS and CDR2 FNYEAQ. This CDR3 is 15 amino acids long. Trimming at V came to 5 bases and at J to 2 bases, leaving 6 bases not matched to a gene. CDR3 sequence (DNA): TGTGCCAGCAGCCCGAAACTAGCGGGTCAAGAGACCCAGTACTTC. Its translation: CASSPKLAGQETQYF.

This clonotype was counted between two and nine times. One end of the junction is discordant with germline, which a read error may explain. The chain recombines TRBV12-3 or TRBV12-4 with TRBJ2-7; possibly TRBD1 for D (7 bases). The CDR3 length is 15 residues. CDR3 region: CASSLEGGLVDRLHF. CDR3 nucleotides: TGTGCCAGCAGTCTAGAGGGGGGTTTGGTGGACAGGTTACACTTC.